The clone carrying this TCR beta chain was detected ten times or more. Antigen specificity is unknown. The source of the sample is a study of CD8+CD57+ T cells in acquired aplastic anemia. About the research overall: Mean DNA quantity obtained from sorted CD4+ and CD8+ cells was about 3.2 ug. Notes on the study in general: Twenty-nine shared CD8+ CDR3s appeared highly expressed within patients' immunodominant clones.

V lost 0 bases and J lost 6, with 9 bases in between. Germline assignment: CDR1 SGHRS and CDR2 YFSETQ. This CDR3 has 13 residues. Sequenced patients had shown CD8+CD57+ cell expansion by flow cytometry. No patient had been given any therapy when blood was sampled. It was genomic DNA that served as the template for profiling TCR beta VDJ and CDR3. From the reads, TCRdb called clonotypes with MiXCR, one entry per CDR3 protein. The data show about 160,000 distinct CDR3 sequences, roughly 48% seen once. The sequence was collected from a human donor with aplastic anemia. The sequenced sample was sorted CD4+, CD8+, or CD8+CD57+ T cells (not recorded which) from PBMCs. V gene TRBV5-1 combines with J gene TRBJ1-1; D gene unclear. The CDR3 DNA is TGCGCCAGCAGCTTGGGGGGTGCCCCTGAAGCTTTCTTT. This sequence encodes CASSLGGAPEAFF. Filled out from reference TRBV5-1 and TRBJ1-1, the complete variable domain reads KAGVTQTPRYLIKTRGQQVTLSCSPISGHRSVSWYQQTPGQGLQFLFEYFSETQRNKGNFPGRFSGRQFSNSRSEMNVSTLELGDSALYLCASSLGGAPEAFFGQGTRLTVV.